The TCR beta chain under discussion was sequenced for a study of response to subunit inactivated influenza vaccine. This clonotype showed up many times. What it binds is not known. TCRdb reprocessed the RT-PCR reads via MiXCR and lists one record per CDR3 protein. The repertoire holds hundreds of thousands of distinct CDR3 sequences, with about 15% as singletons. This CDR3 is built from 14 residues. Trimming stripped 2 bases from V and 2 bases from J, with 6 bases between. CDR1 is LGHNA, CDR2 YNFKEQ, per germline. General study results and limits: Authors suggested seasonal influenza vaccinations each recruit few new T cells.

The chain links TRBV4-2 to TRBJ2-2; D is undetermined. The TCR originated in a man aged 45-65 years who received an inactivated influenza vaccine. Source: PBMCs from blood, taken approximately 15 days before vaccination. CDR3 sequence reads: CASSQPGNTGELFF. CDR3 DNA sequence: TGTGCCAGCAGCCAACCAGGAAACACCGGGGAGCTGTTTTTT.